This TCR beta chain appears in the sequencing data of a study of Ad26.COV2.S vaccination and SARS-CoV-2 variants. Overall study context: Intramuscularly, Ad26.COV2.S was given either once or twice, 56 days apart. Findings and limits, study-wide: From the TCR breadth and depth analyses, total T cell responses may have been underestimated.

Only in-frame clones appear in the TCRdb table, and some are missing; sequencing was by immunoSEQ multiplex PCR. The sample holds around 250,000 clones, roughly nine tenths seen once. Turning to this clone: What it binds is unknown.

The treatment was: some 20 received Ad26.COV2.S at low or high dose, single or two shots; about 5 received placebo; per-sample allocation not given. Material that was analyzed had been drawn on day 63 after the first vaccine or placebo injection. A Boston adult aged 18-55 years was the donor. The ends were cut back, 5 bases at V and 6 bases at J, with 20 bases in the middle. CDR3 length equals 15 residues. Germline V gives CDR1 MNHNY, CDR2 SVGAGI (reference sequence). This clonotype originated in a person between 18 and 65 years old who received the Ad26.COV2.S COVID-19 vaccine or a placebo. Specimen: peripheral blood, collected in a trial of Ad26.COV2.S vaccine versus placebo. This chain uses TRBV6-6 with TRBJ2-7, with a weak D call TRBD1 (6 bases). CDR3 residues: CASSPPGQGSAEQYF. CDR3 sequence (DNA): TGTGCCAGCAGTCCCCCAGGGCAGGGGTCCGCCGAGCAGTACTTC.